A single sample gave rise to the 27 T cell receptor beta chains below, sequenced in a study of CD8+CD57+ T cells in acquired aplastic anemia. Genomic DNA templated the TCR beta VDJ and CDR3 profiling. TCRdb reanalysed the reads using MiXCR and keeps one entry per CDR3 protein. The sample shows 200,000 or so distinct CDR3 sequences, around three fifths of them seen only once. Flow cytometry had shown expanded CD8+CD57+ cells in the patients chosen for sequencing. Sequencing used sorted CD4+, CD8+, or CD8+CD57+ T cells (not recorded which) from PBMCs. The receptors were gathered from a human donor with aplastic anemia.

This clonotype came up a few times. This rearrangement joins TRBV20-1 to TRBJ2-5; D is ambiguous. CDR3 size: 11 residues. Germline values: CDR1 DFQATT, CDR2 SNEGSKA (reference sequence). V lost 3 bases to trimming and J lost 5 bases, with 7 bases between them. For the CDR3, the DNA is TGCAGTGCTAGTTTCGGGGAGACCCAGTACTTC. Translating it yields CSASFGETQYF.

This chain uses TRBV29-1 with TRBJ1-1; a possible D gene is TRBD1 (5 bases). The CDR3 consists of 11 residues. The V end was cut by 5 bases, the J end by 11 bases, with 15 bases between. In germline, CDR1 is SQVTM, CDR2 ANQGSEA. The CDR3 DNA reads TGCAGCGTTAATCCGGGGCCTGGGGCTTTCTTT. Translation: CSVNPGPGAFF. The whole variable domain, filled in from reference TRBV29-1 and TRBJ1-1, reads SAVISQKPSRDICQRGTSLTIQCQVDSQVTMMFWYRQQPGQSLTLIATANQGSEATYESGFVIDKFPISRPNLTFSTLTVSNMSPEDSSIYLCSVNPGPGAFFGQGTRLTVV.

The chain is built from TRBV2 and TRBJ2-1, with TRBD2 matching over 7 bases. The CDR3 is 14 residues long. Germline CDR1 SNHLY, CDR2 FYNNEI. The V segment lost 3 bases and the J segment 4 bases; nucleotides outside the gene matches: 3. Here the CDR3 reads CASSEGGGYNEQFF. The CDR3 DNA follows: TGTGCCAGCAGTGAGGGGGGGGGGTACAATGAGCAGTTCTTC.

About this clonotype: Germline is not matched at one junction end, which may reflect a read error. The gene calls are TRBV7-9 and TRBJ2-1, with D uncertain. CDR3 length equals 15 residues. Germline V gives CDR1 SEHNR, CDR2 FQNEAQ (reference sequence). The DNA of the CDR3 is TGTACCAGCAGCTTTTTAGATGCCTTGAGTAATGAGCAGTTCTTC. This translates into CTSSFLDALSNEQFF.

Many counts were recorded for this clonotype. The CDR3 sequence is CASSFGGTSTDTQYF. Here the CDR3 DNA reads TGTGCCAGCAGCTTCGGGGGAACTAGCACAGATACGCAGTATTTT. The V call is TRBV11-2, the J call TRBJ2-3; D possibly corresponds to TRBD2 (6 bases). The V end lost 3 bases, the J end lost 0 bases, and 10 bases lay between the germline ends. Germline V gene data show CDR1 as SGHAT and CDR2 as FQNNGV. The CDR3 loop spans 15 amino acids.

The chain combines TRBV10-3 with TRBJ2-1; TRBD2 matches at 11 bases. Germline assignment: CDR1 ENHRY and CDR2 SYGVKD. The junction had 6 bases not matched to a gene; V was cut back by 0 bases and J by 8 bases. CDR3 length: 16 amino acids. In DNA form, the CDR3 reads TGTGCCATCAGTGAGTCGAGAGGACTAGCGGGCGATGAGCAGTTCTTC. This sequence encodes CAISESRGLAGDEQFF.

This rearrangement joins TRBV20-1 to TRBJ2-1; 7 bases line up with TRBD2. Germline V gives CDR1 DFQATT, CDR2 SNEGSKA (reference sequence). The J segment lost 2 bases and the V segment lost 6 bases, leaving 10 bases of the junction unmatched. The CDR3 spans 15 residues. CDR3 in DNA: TGCAGTGCCCCTCCATTGCTAGCGGCCTACAATGAGCAGTTCTTC. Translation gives CSAPPLLAAYNEQFF.

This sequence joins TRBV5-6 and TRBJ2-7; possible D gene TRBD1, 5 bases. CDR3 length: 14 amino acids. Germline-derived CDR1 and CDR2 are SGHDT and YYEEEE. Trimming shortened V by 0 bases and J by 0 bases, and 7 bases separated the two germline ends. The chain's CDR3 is CASSLGQRSYEQYF. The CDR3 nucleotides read TGTGCCAGCAGCTTGGGACAGCGCTCCTACGAGCAGTACTTC. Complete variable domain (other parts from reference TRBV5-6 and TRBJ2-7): DAGVTQSPTHLIKTRGQQVTLRCSPKSGHDTVSWYQQALGQGPQFIFQYYEEEERQRGNFPDRFSGHQFPNYSSELNVNALLLGDSALYLCASSLGQRSYEQYFGPGTRLTVT.

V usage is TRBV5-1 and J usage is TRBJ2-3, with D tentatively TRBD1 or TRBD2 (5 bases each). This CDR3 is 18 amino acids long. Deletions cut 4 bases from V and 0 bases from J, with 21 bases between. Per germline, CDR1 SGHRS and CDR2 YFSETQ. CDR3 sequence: CASSLALGSGPSTDTQYF. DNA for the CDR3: TGCGCCAGCAGCCTGGCGTTGGGTTCGGGACCTAGCACAGATACGCAGTATTTT.

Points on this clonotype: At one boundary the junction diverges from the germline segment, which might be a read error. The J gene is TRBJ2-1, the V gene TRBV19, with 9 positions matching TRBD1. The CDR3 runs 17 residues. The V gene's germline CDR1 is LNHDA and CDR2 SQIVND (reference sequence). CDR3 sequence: CASSIDLRDRDYSEQFF. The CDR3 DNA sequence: TGTGCCAGTAGTATAGACCTCCGGGACAGGGACTACAGTGAGCAGTTCTTC.

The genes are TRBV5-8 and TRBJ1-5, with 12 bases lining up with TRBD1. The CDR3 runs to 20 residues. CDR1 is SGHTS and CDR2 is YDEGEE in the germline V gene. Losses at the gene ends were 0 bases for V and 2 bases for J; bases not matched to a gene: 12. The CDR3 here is CASSLELGTGGGYGNQPQHF. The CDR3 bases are TGTGCCAGCAGCTTGGAGTTGGGGACAGGGGGCGGATATGGCAATCAGCCCCAGCATTTT. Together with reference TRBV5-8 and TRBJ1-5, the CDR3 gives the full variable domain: EAGVTQSPTHLIKTRGQQATLRCSPISGHTSVYWYQQALGLGLQFLLWYDEGEERNRGNFPPRFSGRQFPNYSSELNVNALELEDSALYLCASSLELGTGGGYGNQPQHFGDGTRLSIL.

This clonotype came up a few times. CDR3 DNA sequence: TGTGCCATCAAGGATCAGCCCCAGCATTTT. Translating gives CAIKDQPQHF. The gene calls are TRBV10-3 and TRBJ1-5; D gene uncertain. Trimming pared 7 bases from V and 5 bases from J, leaving 3 bases between. Germline CDR1 and CDR2: ENHRY and SYGVKD. This CDR3 is built from 10 residues.

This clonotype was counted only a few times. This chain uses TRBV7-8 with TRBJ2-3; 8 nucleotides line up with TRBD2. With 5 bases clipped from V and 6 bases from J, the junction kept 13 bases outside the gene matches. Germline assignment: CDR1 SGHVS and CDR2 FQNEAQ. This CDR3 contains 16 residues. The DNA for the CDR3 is TGTGCCAGCAGCATTACCGGGACTAGGAGATCGGATACGCAGTATTTT. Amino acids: CASSITGTRRSDTQYF.

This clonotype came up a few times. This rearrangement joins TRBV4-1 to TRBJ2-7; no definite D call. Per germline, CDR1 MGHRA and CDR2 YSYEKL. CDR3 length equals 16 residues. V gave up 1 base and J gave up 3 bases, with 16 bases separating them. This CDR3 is CASSQAAGQDDYEQYF. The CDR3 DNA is TGCGCCAGCAGCCAAGCCGCCGGGCAGGACGACTACGAGCAGTACTTC.

This CDR3 is CAITRGGSYEQYF. Here the CDR3 DNA reads TGTGCCATCACTCGGGGGGGCTCCTACGAGCAGTACTTC. This chain joins TRBV10-3 and TRBJ2-7; 8 bases line up with TRBD2. Per germline, CDR1 ENHRY and CDR2 SYGVKD. This CDR3 is 13 amino acids long. V gave up 7 bases and J gave up 0 bases; unmatched junction bases: 2.

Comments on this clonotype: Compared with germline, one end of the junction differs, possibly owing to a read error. The CDR3 is CASSQAHRDTEAFF. The CDR3 DNA reads TGCGCCAGCAGCCAAGCTCACAGGGACACTGAAGCTTTCTTT. This rearrangement joins TRBV5-4 to TRBJ1-1; possible D gene TRBD1, 6 bases. The CDR3 has 14 amino acids. Germline CDR1 reads SGHNT; CDR2 reads YYREEE (reference sequence).

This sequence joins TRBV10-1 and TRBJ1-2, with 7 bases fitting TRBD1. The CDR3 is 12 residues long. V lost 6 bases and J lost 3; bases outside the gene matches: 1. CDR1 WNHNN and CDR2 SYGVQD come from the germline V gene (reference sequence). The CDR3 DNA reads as TGCGCCAGCAGAGGGGGCCACTATGGCTACACCTTC. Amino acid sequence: CASRGGHYGYTF.

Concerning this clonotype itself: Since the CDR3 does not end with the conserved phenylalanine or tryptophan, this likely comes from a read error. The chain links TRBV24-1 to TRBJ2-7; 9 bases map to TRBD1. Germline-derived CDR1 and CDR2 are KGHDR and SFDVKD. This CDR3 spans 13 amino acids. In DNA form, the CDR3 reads TGTGTCACCAGTGAGACAGGGGGCTACGAGCAGTACTTA. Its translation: CVTSETGGYEQYL.

CDR3 sequence (DNA): TGTGCCACCAGTGCTTGGGGGGAGGTAGGCTACATAGATACGCAGTATTTT. This gives the protein CATSAWGEVGYIDTQYF. The rearrangement uses TRBV24-1 and TRBJ2-3; D may be TRBD2 (6 bases). Trimming left V 5 bases short and J 5 bases short, with 22 bases between. The CDR3 is 17 residues long. CDR1 KGHDR and CDR2 SFDVKD come from the germline V gene.

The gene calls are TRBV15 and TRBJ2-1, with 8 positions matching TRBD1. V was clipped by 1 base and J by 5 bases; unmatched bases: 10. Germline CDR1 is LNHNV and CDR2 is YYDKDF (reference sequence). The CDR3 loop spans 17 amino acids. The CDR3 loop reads CATSRGRGRTGNNEQFF. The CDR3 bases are TGTGCCACCAGCAGAGGACGGGGTAGGACAGGGAACAATGAGCAGTTCTTC.

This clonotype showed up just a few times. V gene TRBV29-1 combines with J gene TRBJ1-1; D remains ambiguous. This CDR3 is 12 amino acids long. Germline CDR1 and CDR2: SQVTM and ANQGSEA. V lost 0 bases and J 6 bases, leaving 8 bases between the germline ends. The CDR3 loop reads CSVEEGDPEAFF. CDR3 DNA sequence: TGCAGCGTTGAAGAGGGAGACCCTGAAGCTTTCTTT.

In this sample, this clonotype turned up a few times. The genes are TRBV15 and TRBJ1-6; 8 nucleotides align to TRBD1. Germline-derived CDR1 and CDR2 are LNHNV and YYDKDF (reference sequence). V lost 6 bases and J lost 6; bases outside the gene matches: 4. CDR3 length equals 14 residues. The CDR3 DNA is TGTGCCACCAGTAAGGGACAGGCTAATTCACCCCTCCACTTT. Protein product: CATSKGQANSPLHF.

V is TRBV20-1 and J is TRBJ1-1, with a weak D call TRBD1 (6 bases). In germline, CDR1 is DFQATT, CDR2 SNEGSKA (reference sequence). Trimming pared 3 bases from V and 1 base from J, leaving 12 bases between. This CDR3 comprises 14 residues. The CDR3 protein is CSARRGAGNTEAFF. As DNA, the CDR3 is TGCAGTGCTAGGAGGGGGGCCGGGAACACTGAAGCTTTCTTT.

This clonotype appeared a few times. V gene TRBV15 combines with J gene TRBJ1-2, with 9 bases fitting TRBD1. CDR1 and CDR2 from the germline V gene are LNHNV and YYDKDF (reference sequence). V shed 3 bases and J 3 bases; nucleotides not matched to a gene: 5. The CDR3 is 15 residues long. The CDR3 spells CATSRATGGDYGYTF. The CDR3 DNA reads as TGTGCCACCAGCAGGGCGACAGGGGGGGACTATGGCTACACCTTC.

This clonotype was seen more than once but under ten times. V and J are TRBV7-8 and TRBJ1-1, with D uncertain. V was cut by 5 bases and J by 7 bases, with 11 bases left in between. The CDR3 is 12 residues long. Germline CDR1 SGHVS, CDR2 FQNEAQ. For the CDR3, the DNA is TGTGCCAGCAGCCAACTGAAGGGTGAAGCTTTCTTT. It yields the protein CASSQLKGEAFF.

CDR3 DNA: TGCGCCAGCAGCCAAGGGAGGGAGCAGTACTTC. This encodes CASSQGREQYF. The chain recombines TRBV4-3 with TRBJ2-7, with D tentatively TRBD2 (5 bases). Trimming stripped 1 base from V and 7 bases from J, with 5 bases between. The CDR3 spans 11 residues. Looked up from germline, CDR1 is LGHNA and CDR2 is YSLEER.

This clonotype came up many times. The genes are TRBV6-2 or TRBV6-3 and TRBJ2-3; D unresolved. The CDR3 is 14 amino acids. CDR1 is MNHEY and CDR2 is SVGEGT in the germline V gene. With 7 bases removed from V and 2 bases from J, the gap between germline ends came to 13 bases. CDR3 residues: CASTSGGTTDTQYF. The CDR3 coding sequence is TGTGCCAGCACCTCGGGCGGAACCACAGATACGCAGTATTTT.